The clone carrying this T cell receptor (beta chain) has ten or more counts. In germline, CDR1 is SEHNR, CDR2 FQNEAQ (reference sequence). Trimming removed 5 bases from V and 4 bases from J; junction bases left unmatched: 10. The CDR3 runs 15 residues. Amplification of TCR beta CDR3 regions used RNA as the template. Initially, a first-round RT-PCR of the TCR CDR3 employed the HTBI primer set. TCRdb analysed the multiplex PCR reads with MiXCR anew, one entry per CDR3 protein. The sample has a few hundred thousand distinct CDR3 sequences; 20% to 25% are singletons. The data belong to a study of T cells in Graves' hyperthyroidism and ophthalmopathy.

The gene calls are TRBV7-9 and TRBJ1-2, with 7 nucleotides matching TRBD1. Sequenced input: blood. The receptor was derived from a man between 18 and 35 years old with Graves' hyperthyroidism. This CDR3 is CASSMPGTEIYGYTF. The CDR3 DNA follows: TGTGCCAGCAGCATGCCCGGGACAGAGATCTATGGCTACACCTTC. The whole variable domain, remainder taken from reference TRBV7-9 and TRBJ1-2, is DTGVSQNPRHKITKRGQNVTFRCDPISEHNRLYWYRQTLGQGPEFLTYFQNEAQLEKSRLLSDRFSAERPKGSFSTLEIQRTEQGDSAMYLCASSMPGTEIYGYTFGSGTRLTVV.